This TCR beta chain is from a study of beta chain features in type 1 diabetes. At the level of the study: Patients looked much like healthy donors when it came to age, gender and cell yields.

Every bit of the isolated RNA underwent reverse transcription, so sequencing read expressed TCRB transcripts. The assay was immunoSEQ multiplex PCR, and TCRdb's table has in-frame clones only and misses some. The sample records 450,000 to 600,000 clones, about 30% being singletons. The CDR3 spans 15 residues. The germline V and J ends were trimmed by 0 bases and 2 bases, with 8 bases remaining between them. In germline, CDR1 is LNHNV, CDR2 YYDKDF (reference sequence). Stem cell-like memory, regulatory, central memory and naive CD4+ cells were sorted via CD45RO/CCR7/CD25/CD127/CD95/CD27. This clonotype originated in a man aged 18 to 29 in good health. The chain joins TRBV15 to TRBJ2-1; unclear D gene. Sequencing was performed on naive CD4+ T cells from blood. CDR3 sequence reads: CATSRDSGTYNEQFF. The DNA for the CDR3 is TGTGCCACCAGCAGAGATAGTGGAACCTACAATGAGCAGTTCTTC.